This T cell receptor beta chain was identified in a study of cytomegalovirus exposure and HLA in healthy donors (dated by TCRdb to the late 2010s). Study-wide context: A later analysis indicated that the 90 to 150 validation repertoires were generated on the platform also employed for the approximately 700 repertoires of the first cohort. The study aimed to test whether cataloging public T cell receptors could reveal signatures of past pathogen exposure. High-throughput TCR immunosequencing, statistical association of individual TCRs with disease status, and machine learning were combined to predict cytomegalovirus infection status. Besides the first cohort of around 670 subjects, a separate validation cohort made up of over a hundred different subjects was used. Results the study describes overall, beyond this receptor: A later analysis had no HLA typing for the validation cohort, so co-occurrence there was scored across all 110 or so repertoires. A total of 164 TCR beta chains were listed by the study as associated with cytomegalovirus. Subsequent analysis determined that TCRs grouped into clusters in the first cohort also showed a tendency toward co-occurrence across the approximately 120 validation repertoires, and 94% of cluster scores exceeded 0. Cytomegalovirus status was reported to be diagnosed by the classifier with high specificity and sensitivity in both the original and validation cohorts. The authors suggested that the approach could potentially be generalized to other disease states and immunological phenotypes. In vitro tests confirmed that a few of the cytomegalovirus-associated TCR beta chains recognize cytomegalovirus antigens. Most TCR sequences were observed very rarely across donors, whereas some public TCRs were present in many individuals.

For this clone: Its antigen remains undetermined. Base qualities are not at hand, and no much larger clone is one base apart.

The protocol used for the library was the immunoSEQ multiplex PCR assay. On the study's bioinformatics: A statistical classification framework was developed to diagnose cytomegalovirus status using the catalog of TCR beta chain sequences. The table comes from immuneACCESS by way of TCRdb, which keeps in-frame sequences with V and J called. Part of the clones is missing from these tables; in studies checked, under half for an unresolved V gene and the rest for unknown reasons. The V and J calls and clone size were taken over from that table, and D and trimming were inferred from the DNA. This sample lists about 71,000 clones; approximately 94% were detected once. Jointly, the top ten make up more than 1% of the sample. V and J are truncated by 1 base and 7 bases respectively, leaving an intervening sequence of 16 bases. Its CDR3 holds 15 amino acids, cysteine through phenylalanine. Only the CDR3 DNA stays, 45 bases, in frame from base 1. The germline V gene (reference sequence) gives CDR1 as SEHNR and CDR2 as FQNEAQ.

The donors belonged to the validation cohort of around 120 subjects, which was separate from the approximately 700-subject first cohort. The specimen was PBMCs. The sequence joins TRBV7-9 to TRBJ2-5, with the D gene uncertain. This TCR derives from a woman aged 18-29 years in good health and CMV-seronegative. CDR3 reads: CASSLGAADLRTQYF. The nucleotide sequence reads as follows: TGTGCCAGCAGCTTAGGGGCAGCCGACCTCAGGACCCAGTACTTC.